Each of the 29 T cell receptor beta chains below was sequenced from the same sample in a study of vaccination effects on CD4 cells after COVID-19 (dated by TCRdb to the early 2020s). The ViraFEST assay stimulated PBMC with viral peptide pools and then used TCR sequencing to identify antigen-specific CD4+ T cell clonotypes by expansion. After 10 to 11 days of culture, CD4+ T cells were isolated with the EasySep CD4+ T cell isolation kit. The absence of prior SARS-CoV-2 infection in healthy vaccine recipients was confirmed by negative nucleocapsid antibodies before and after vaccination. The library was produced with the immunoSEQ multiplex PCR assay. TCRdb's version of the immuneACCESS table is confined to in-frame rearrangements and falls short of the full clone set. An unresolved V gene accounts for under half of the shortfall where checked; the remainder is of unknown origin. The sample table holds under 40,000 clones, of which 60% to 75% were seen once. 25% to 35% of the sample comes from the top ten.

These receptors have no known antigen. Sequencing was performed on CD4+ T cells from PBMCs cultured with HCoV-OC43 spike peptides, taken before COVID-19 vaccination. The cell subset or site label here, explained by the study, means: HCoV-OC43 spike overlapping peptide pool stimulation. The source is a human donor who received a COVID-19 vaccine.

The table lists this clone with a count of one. CDR3 amino acids: CASSQVQGADQPQHF. CDR3 DNA: TGTGCCAGCAGCCAAGTGCAGGGGGCCGATCAGCCCCAGCATTTT. The chain is built from TRBV3-1 (or the pseudogene TRBV3-2) and TRBJ1-5; 8 bases are a match to TRBD1. Germline CDR1 LGHDT, CDR2 YNNKEL (reference sequence). V gave up 1 base and J gave up 5 bases; unmatched junction bases: 4. This CDR3 contains 15 residues.

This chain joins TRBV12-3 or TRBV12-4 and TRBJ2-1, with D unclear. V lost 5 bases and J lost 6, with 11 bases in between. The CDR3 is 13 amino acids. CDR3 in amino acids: CASSRKSPNEQFF. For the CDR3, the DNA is TGTGCCAGCAGTCGAAAAAGCCCCAATGAGCAGTTCTTC.

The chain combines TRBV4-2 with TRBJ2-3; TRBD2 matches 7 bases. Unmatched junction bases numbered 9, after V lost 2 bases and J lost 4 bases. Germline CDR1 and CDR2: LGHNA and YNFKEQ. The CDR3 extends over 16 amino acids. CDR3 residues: CASSQSAGKVADTQYF. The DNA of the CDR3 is TGTGCCAGCAGCCAATCAGCGGGGAAGGTGGCAGATACGCAGTATTTT.

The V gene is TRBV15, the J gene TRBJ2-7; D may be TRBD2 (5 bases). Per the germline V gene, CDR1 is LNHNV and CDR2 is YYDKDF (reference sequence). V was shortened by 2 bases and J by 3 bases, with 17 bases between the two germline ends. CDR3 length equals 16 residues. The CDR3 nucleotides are TGTGCCACCAGCAGATCTACCTTTCGGGGAAGCTACGAGCAGTACTTC. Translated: CATSRSTFRGSYEQYF.

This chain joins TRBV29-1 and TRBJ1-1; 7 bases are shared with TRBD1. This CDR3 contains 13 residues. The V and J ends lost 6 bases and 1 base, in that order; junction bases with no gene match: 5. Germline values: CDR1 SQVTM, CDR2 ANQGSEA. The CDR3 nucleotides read TGCAGCGTCGGGGACAGAAGGAACACTGAAGCTTTCTTT. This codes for CSVGDRRNTEAFF.

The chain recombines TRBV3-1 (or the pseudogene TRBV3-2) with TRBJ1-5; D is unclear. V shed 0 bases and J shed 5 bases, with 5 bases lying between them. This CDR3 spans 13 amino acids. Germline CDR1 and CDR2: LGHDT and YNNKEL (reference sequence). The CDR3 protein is CASSQDRDQPQHF. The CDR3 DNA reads TGTGCCAGCAGCCAAGATCGAGATCAGCCCCAGCATTTT.

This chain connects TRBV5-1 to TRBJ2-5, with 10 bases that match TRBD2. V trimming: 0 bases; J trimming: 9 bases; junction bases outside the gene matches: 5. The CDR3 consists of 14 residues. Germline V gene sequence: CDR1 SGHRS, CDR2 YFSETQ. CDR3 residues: CASSLALAGDPQYF. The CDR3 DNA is TGCGCCAGCAGCTTGGCTCTAGCGGGGGATCCCCAGTACTTC.

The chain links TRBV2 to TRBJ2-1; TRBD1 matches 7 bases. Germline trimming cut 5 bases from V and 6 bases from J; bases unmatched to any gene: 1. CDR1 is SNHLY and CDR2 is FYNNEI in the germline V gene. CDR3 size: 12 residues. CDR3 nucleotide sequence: TGTGCCAGCAGTCGGGACAGCAATGAGCAGTTCTTC. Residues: CASSRDSNEQFF.

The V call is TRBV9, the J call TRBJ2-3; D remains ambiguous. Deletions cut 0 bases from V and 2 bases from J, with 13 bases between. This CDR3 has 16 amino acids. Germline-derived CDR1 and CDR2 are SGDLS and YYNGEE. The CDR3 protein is CASSVEGLWATDTQYF. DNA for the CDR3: TGTGCCAGCAGCGTAGAGGGTTTATGGGCCACAGATACGCAGTATTTT.

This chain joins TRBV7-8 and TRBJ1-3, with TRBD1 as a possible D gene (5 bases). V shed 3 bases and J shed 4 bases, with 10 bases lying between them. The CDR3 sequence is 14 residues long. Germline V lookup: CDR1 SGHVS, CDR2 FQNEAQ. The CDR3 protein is CASSLGRAGNTIYF. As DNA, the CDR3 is TGTGCCAGCAGCTTGGGACGCGCGGGAAACACCATATATTTT.

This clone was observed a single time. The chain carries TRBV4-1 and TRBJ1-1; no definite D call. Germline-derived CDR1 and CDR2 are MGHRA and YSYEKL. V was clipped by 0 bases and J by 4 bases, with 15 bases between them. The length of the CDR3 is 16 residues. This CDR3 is CASSQEALVTGTEAFF. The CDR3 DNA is TGCGCCAGCAGCCAAGAAGCCCTGGTCACGGGCACTGAAGCTTTCTTT.

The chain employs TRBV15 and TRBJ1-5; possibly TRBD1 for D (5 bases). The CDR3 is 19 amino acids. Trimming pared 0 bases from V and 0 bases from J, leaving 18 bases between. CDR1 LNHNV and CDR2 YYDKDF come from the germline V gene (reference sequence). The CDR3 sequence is CATSRDRGATRYSNQPQHF. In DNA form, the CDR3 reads TGTGCCACCAGCAGAGATCGAGGGGCAACTCGTTATAGCAATCAGCCCCAGCATTTT. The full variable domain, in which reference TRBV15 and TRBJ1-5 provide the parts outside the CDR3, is DAMVIQNPRYQVTQFGKPVTLSCSQTLNHNVMYWYQQKSSQAPKLLFHYYDKDFNNEADTPDNFQSRRPNTSFCFLDIRSPGLGDTAMYLCATSRDRGATRYSNQPQHFGDGTRLSIL.

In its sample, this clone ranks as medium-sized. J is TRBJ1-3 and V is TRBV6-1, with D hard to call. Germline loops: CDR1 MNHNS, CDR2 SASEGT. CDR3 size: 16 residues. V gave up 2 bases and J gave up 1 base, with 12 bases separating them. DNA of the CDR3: TGTGCCAGCAGTGAACATCAGGCCTCTTCTGGAAACACCATATATTTT. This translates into CASSEHQASSGNTIYF.

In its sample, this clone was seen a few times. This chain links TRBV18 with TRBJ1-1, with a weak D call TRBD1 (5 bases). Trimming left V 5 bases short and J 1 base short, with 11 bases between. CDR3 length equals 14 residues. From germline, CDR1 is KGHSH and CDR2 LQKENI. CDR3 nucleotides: TGTGCCAGCTCAGGCCGGGACGGGAACACTGAAGCTTTCTTT. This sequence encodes CASSGRDGNTEAFF.

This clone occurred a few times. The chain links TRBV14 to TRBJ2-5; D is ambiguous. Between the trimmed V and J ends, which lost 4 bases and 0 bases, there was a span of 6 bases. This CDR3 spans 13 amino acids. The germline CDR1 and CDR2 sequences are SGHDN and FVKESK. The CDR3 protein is CASSLRYQETQYF. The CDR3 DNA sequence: TGTGCCAGCAGCCTCCGATACCAAGAGACCCAGTACTTC. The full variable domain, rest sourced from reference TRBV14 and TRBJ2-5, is EAGVTQFPSHSVIEKGQTVTLRCDPISGHDNLYWYRRVMGKEIKFLLHFVKESKQDESGMPNNRFLAERTGGTYSTLKVQPAELEDSGVYFCASSLRYQETQYFGPGTRLLVL.

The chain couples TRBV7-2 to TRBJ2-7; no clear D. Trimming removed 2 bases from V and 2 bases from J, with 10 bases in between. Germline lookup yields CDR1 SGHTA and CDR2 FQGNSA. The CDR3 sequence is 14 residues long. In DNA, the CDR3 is TGTGCCAGCAGCTTATTGAGGAGCGCCTACGAGCAGTACTTC. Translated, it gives CASSLLRSAYEQYF.

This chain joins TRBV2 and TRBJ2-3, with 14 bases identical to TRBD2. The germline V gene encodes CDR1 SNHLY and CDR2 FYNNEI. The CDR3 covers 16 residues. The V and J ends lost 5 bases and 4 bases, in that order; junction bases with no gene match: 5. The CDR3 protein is CASSLRTSGGPDTQYF. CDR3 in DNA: TGTGCCAGCAGTCTAAGGACTAGCGGGGGGCCAGATACGCAGTATTTT.

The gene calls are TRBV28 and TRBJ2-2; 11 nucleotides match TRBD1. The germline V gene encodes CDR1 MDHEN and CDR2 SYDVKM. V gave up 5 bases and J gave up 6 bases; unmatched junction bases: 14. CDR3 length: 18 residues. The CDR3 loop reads CASSPQPGQGAKSGELFF. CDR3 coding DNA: TGTGCCAGCAGTCCCCAACCCGGACAGGGGGCGAAATCCGGGGAGCTGTTTTTT.

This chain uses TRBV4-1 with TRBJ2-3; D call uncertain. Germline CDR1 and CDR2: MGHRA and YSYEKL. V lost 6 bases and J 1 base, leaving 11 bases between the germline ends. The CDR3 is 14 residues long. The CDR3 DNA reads TGCGCCAGCAGAAGGACGCCCGGCACAGATACGCAGTATTTT. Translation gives CASRRTPGTDTQYF.

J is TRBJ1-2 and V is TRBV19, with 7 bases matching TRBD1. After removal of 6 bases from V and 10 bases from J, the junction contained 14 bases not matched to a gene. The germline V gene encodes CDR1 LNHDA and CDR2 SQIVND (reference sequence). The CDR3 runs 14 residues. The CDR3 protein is CASSPFGTATFYTF. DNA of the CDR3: TGTGCCAGTAGCCCCTTTGGGACAGCGACATTCTACACCTTC.

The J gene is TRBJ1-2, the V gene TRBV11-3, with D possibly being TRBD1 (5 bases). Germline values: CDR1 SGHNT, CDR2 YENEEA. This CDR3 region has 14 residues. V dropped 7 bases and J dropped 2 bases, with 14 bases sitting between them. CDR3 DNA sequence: TGTGCCAGCAACCTCCCCCGGGACAACTATGGCTACACCTTC. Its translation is CASNLPRDNYGYTF.

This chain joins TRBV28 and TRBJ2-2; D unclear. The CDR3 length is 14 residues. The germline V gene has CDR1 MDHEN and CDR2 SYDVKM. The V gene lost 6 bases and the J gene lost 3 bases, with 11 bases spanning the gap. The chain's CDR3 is CASSPIRDTGELFF. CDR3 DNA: TGTGCCAGCAGCCCGATCCGGGACACCGGGGAGCTGTTTTTT.

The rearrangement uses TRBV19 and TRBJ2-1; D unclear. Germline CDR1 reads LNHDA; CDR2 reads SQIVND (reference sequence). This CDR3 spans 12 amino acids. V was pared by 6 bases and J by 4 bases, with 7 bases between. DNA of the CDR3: TGTGCCAGTAGCCAAGAGTACAATGAGCAGTTCTTC. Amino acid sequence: CASSQEYNEQFF. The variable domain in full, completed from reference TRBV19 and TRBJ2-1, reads DGGITQSPKYLFRKEGQNVTLSCEQNLNHDAMYWYRQDPGQGLRLIYYSQIVNDFQKGDIAEGYSVSREKKESFPLTVTSAQKNPTAFYLCASSQEYNEQFFGPGTRLTVL.

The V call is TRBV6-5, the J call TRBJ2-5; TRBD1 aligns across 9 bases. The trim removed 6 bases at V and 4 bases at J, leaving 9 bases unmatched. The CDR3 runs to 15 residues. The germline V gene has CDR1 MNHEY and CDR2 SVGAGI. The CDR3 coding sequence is TGTGCCAGCAGCCGGGACAGGGCGGGCGGAGAGACCCAGTACTTC. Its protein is CASSRDRAGGETQYF.

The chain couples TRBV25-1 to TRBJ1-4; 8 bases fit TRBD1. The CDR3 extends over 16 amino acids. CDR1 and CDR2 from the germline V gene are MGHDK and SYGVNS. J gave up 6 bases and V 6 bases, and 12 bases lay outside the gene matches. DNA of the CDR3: TGTGCCAGCAGCCTACCTTCAGGGGGCCGGGATGAAAAACTGTTTTTT. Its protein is CASSLPSGGRDEKLFF.

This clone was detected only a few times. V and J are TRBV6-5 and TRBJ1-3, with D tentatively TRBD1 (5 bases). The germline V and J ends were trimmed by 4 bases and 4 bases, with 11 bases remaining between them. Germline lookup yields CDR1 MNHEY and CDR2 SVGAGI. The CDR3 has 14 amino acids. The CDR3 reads CASSSPGRGNTIYF. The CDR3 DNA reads TGTGCCAGCAGTTCCCCAGGGCGAGGAAACACCATATATTTT.

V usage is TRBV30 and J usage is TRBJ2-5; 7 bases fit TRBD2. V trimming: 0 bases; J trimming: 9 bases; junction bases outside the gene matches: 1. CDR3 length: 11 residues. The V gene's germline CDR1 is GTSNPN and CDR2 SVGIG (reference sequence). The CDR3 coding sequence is TGTGCCTGGAGTGTACGGGGGGCCCAGTACTTC. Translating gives CAWSVRGAQYF. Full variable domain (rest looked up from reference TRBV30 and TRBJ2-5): SQTIHQWPATLVQPVGSPLSLECTVEGTSNPNLYWYRQAAGRGLQLLFYSVGIGQISSEVPQNLSASRPQDRQFILSSKKLLLSDSGFYLCAWSVRGAQYFGPGTRLLVL.

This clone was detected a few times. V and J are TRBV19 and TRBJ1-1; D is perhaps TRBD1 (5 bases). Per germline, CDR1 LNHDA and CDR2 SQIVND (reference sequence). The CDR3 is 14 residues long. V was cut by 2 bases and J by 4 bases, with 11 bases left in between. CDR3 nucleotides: TGTGCCAGTAGTATATCCCAGGGTCTCACTGAAGCTTTCTTT. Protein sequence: CASSISQGLTEAFF.

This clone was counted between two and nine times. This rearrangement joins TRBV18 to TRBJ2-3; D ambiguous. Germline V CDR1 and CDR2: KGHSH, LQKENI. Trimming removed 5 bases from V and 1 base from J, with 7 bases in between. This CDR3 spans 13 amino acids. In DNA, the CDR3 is TGTGCCAGCTCATCGCAGCGCACAGATACGCAGTATTTT. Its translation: CASSSQRTDTQYF.